A single sample is the source of the 15 T cell receptor beta chains below, sequenced in a study of CD8 T cells in Susac syndrome. Random hexamers served to reverse transcribe roughly 0.5 to 1 ug RNA. MiXCR was run by TCRdb on the immunoSEQ multiplex PCR reads, yielding one entry per CDR3 protein. The table shows roughly 160,000 distinct CDR3 sequences, with about 94% occurring only once. The sequenced sample consisted of CD4+ T cells from PBMCs. Receptors were obtained from a human donor in good health.

The chain is built from TRBV12-3 or TRBV12-4 and TRBJ2-7, with 7 bases matching TRBD2. The CDR3 is 14 amino acids. Trimming at V came to 8 bases and at J to 4 bases, leaving 11 bases not matched to a gene. The chain's CDR3 is CASGPPGGYYEQYF. CDR3 sequence (DNA): TGTGCCAGCGGCCCACCCGGGGGGTATTACGAGCAGTACTTC.

J is TRBJ1-2 and V is TRBV20-1, with 7 nucleotides matching TRBD1. Trimming cost V 0 bases and J 2 bases; bases outside gene matches: 3. CDR1 and CDR2 from the germline V gene are DFQATT and SNEGSKA (reference sequence). The CDR3 length is 14 residues. CDR3 amino acids: CSARESGQNYGYTF. In DNA, the CDR3 is TGCAGTGCTAGAGAATCGGGACAGAACTATGGCTACACCTTC.

The sample holds one count of this clonotype. The V and J genes are TRBV6-2 or TRBV6-3 and TRBJ2-1; 8 bases are a match to TRBD2. The CDR3 sequence is 15 residues long. V was pared by 4 bases and J by 3 bases, with 5 bases of the junction left unmatched. Germline CDR1 MNHEY, CDR2 SVGEGT. For the CDR3, the DNA is TGTGCCAGCAGTTTAACGGGGGGGCGCTACAATGAGCAGTTCTTC. Translation gives CASSLTGGRYNEQFF.

V and J are TRBV20-1 and TRBJ2-7; D perhaps matches TRBD2 (6 bases). V lost 0 bases and J lost 3, with 15 bases in between. This CDR3 is built from 15 residues. CDR1 DFQATT and CDR2 SNEGSKA come from the germline V gene (reference sequence). The CDR3, as DNA: TGCAGTGCTAGAGATAACGGCGGGGCGGTCTACGAGCAGTACTTC. It is translated as CSARDNGGAVYEQYF.

This chain uses TRBV6-2 or TRBV6-3 with TRBJ2-7, with a possible D match to TRBD2 (5 bases). In germline, CDR1 is MNHEY, CDR2 SVGEGT. Trimming left V 7 bases short and J 0 bases short, with 13 bases between. This CDR3 has 14 residues. The CDR3 loop reads CASKPSLGSYEQYF. CDR3 DNA sequence: TGTGCCAGCAAACCTAGCTTAGGCTCCTACGAGCAGTACTTC.

The chain carries TRBV18 and TRBJ1-6; 11 nucleotides line up with TRBD1. The CDR3 spans 15 residues. With 2 bases clipped from V and 9 bases from J, the junction kept 3 bases outside the gene matches. CDR1 KGHSH and CDR2 LQKENI come from the germline V gene. For the CDR3, the DNA is TGTGCCAGCTCACCAAGGACAGGGGGCAGTTCACCCCTCCACTTT. Amino acid sequence: CASSPRTGGSSPLHF.

This clonotype was detected once. The J gene is TRBJ2-3, the V gene TRBV7-8; TRBD1 is a possible D gene (5 bases). V shed 4 bases and J shed 4 bases, with 15 bases lying between them. This CDR3 comprises 15 residues. Per the germline V gene, CDR1 is SGHVS and CDR2 is FQNEAQ. The CDR3 DNA reads TGTGCCAGCAGCTCAGGGTGGAAGGGGCCAGATACGCAGTATTTT. Its protein product is CASSSGWKGPDTQYF.

Only a few counts were recorded for this clonotype. The chain employs TRBV18 and TRBJ2-1, with 8 positions matching TRBD1. From germline, CDR1 is KGHSH and CDR2 LQKENI. Unmatched junction bases numbered 4, after V lost 4 bases and J lost 2 bases. The length of the CDR3 is 15 residues. This CDR3 is CASSLRQGPYNEQFF. The CDR3 DNA sequence: TGTGCCAGCTCACTAAGACAGGGGCCCTACAATGAGCAGTTCTTC.

The J gene is TRBJ2-3, the V gene TRBV3-1; 11 bases line up with TRBD2. Germline V gene lookup returns CDR1 LGHDT and CDR2 YNNKEL (reference sequence). Germline trimming cut 0 bases from V and 14 bases from J; bases unmatched to any gene: 7. This CDR3 is 14 amino acids long. The CDR3 region is CASSQEVAGGMLYF. As DNA, the CDR3 is TGTGCCAGCAGCCAAGAAGTAGCGGGGGGGATGTTGTATTTT.

J is TRBJ2-1 and V is TRBV20-1, with D perhaps TRBD1 (6 bases). The V end lost 3 bases, the J end lost 8 bases, and 11 bases lay between the germline ends. The CDR3 is 12 amino acids. CDR1 and CDR2 (germline): DFQATT, SNEGSKA (reference sequence). CDR3 DNA sequence: TGCAGTGCTAGCTCAGGGGTCGATGAGCAGTTCTTC. Its protein product is CSASSGVDEQFF.

CDR3 sequence (DNA): TGCAGTGCTAGTTCTGTTCTGAACACTGAAGCTTTCTTT. It specifies CSASSVLNTEAFF. This chain connects TRBV20-1 to TRBJ1-1; D uncertain. This CDR3 contains 13 residues. Germline V gives CDR1 DFQATT, CDR2 SNEGSKA (reference sequence). The ends were cut back, 3 bases at V and 0 bases at J, with 8 bases in the middle.

CDR3 region: CSVESRYNEQFF. In nucleotides, the CDR3 is TGCAGCGTTGAAAGCAGGTACAATGAGCAGTTCTTC. The chain recombines TRBV29-1 with TRBJ2-1; D is uncertain. Per the germline V gene, CDR1 is SQVTM and CDR2 is ANQGSEA. This CDR3 is built from 12 residues. Trimming cost V 2 bases and J 4 bases, with 6 bases left between them.

CDR3 sequence reads: CASRLPGQGAETEAFF. The CDR3 DNA reads as TGTGCCAGCAGGTTGCCGGGACAGGGGGCCGAAACTGAAGCTTTCTTT. This rearrangement joins TRBV28 to TRBJ1-1; TRBD1 aligns across 12 bases. V lost 6 bases and J lost 5; bases outside the gene matches: 10. Germline loops: CDR1 MDHEN, CDR2 SYDVKM. The length of the CDR3 is 16 residues. Variable domain in full (rest from reference TRBV28 and TRBJ1-1): DVKVTQSSRYLVKRTGEKVFLECVQDMDHENMFWYRQDPGLGLRLIYFSYDVKMKEKGDIPEGYSVSREKKERFSLILESASTNQTSMYLCASRLPGQGAETEAFFGQGTRLTVV.

The chain combines TRBV6-2 or TRBV6-3 with TRBJ1-1; D is unresolved. Germline V gene sequence: CDR1 MNHEY, CDR2 SVGEGT. V dropped 6 bases and J dropped 3 bases, with 17 bases sitting between them. CDR3 size: 15 residues. This chain's CDR3 is CASSIGGRSDTEAFF. The CDR3 DNA reads TGTGCCAGCAGCATCGGCGGCAGGTCGGACACTGAAGCTTTCTTT.

The chain is built from TRBV2 and TRBJ2-1; a possible D gene is TRBD1 (5 bases). The V and J ends lost 6 bases and 3 bases respectively, with 12 bases between them. The germline V gene encodes CDR1 SNHLY and CDR2 FYNNEI. The CDR3 is made up of 14 amino acids. Here the CDR3 reads CASREQTGYNEQFF. The CDR3 nucleotides are TGTGCCAGCAGGGAGCAAACAGGCTACAATGAGCAGTTCTTC.